A selection of T cell receptor beta chains follows, all from one sample in a study of glioma-infiltrating T cells after dendritic cell vaccination. The repertoire was sequenced with immunoSEQ multiplex PCR; TCRdb's copy has only in-frame clones and lacks some. The sample yields over 80,000 clones, about 90% seen once. This specimen consisted of blood, obtained before dendritic cell vaccination. The receptors derive from a human donor with glioblastoma. Each CDR3 is given with its conserved first and last residue. A D gene is named only where the DNA matches it firmly. Where a row states a size, it is once, few, many or the class of an expanded clone; other rows omit it.

size | J | V | D | DNA | CDR3
once | TRBJ2-7 | TRBV12-5 | - | TGTGCTAGTGGCCCCGCCTACGAGCAGTACTTC | CASGPAYEQYF
few | TRBJ1-5 | TRBV25-1 | TRBD1 | TGTGCCAGCAGCCGACAGGGCCCCAATCAGCCCCAGCATTTT | CASSRQGPNQPQHF
- | TRBJ2-7 | TRBV6-5 | TRBD2 | TGTGCCAGCAGCCTAGCGGGGCAAACCTACGAGCAGTACTTC | CASSLAGQTYEQYF
- | TRBJ2-7 | TRBV6-1 | - | TGTGCCAGCAGCCTACTGGAACACTCTACGGGAGAGCAGTACTTC | CASSLLEHSTGEQYF
- | TRBJ2-3 | TRBV5-4 | TRBD2 | TGTGCCAGCAGCTTGGGACTAGCGGGGGCCACAGATACGCAGTATTTT | CASSLGLAGATDTQYF
- | TRBJ2-2 | TRBV13 | - | TGTGCCAGCAGCCAGGGCCCCGGGGAGCTGTTTTTT | CASSQGPGELFF
- | TRBJ1-5 | TRBV2 | - | TGTGCCAGCAGTGAACAGCAGGGCAATCAGCCCCAGCATTTT | CASSEQQGNQPQHF
- | TRBJ1-1 | TRBV2 | - | TGTGCCAGCTTACGCGCGGCAGGGTTGACGGCTGAAGCTTTCTTT | CASLRAAGLTAEAFF
- | TRBJ2-5 | TRBV6-5 | TRBD2 | TGTGCCAGCAGTTACTCGACCGGGGGGTACCAAGAGACCCAGTACTTC | CASSYSTGGYQETQYF
- | TRBJ2-2 | TRBV9 | - | TGTGCCAGCAGCGTAAGCGGCGGGAACACCGGGGAGCTGTTTTTT | CASSVSGGNTGELFF
- | TRBJ1-4 | TRBV28 | - | TGTGCCAGCAGTACTAGGGCATCCCCTAATGAAAAACTGTTTTTT | CASSTRASPNEKLFF
- | TRBJ2-2 | TRBV7-2 | - | TGTGCCAGCAGCTTAGTTGGCCTCACCGGGGAGCTGTTTTTT | CASSLVGLTGELFF
- | TRBJ1-1 | TRBV28 | - | TGTGCCAGCAGTTTAATGGGTGGGCAGGGCCCTGAAGCTTTCTTT | CASSLMGGQGPEAFF
- | TRBJ1-1 | TRBV7-2 | TRBD1 | TGTGCCAGCAGCCGGGACAGGGGGCTTACCACTGAAGCTTTCTTT | CASSRDRGLTTEAFF
- | TRBJ2-7 | TRBV7-6 | - | TGTGCCAGCAGCTTTGCCCACAGGGACGAGCAGTACTTC | CASSFAHRDEQYF
- | TRBJ1-3 | TRBV19 | - | TGTGCCAGTAGTATGGGGGGAACTGGAAACACCATATATTTT | CASSMGGTGNTIYF
- | TRBJ2-2 | TRBV7-9 | TRBD1 | TGTGCCAGCAGTCGGGACAGGGAGTTTACCGGGGAGCTGTTTTTT | CASSRDREFTGELFF
- | TRBJ2-7 | TRBV11-1 | - | TGTGCCAGCAGCTCCCGGACTATGTCCTACGAGCAGTACTTC | CASSSRTMSYEQYF
- | TRBJ2-7 | TRBV29-1 | - | TGCAGCGTTGAAGCTGGAGGCCTCTACGAGCAGTACTTC | CSVEAGGLYEQYF
- | TRBJ2-2 | TRBV5-6 | TRBD2 | TGTGCCAGCAGCTTGGAAGCGGGAGGGGGCACCGGGGAGCTGTTTTTT | CASSLEAGGGTGELFF
few | TRBJ2-1 | TRBV2 | - | TGTGCTTACGAGGCTAGATCTACTGCTGAGCAGTTCTTC | CAYEARSTAEQFF
- | TRBJ2-7 | TRBV4-2 | - | TGTGCCAGCAGCCAAGAGACCGGGGGGCCCACCTACGAGCAGTACTTC | CASSQETGGPTYEQYF
- | TRBJ2-7 | TRBV5-4 | TRBD1 | TGTGCCAGCAGCGGTCCGGGACAGGGGGGATACGAGCAGTACTTC | CASSGPGQGGYEQYF
- | TRBJ1-5 | TRBV4-2 | - | TGTGCCAGCAGCCAAGATGACAGGAGAACCACTACGATGGGTCAGCCCCAGCATTTT | CASSQDDRRTTTMGQPQHF
- | TRBJ1-1 | TRBV11-2 | - | TGTGCCAGCAGCTCCCCAATCAAAGGGAGGCTGCGGCACACTGAAGCTTTCTTT | CASSSPIKGRLRHTEAFF
- | TRBJ1-1 | TRBV27 | TRBD1 | TGTGCCAGCAGGACAGGGAGTAGCACTGAAGCTTTCTTT | CASRTGSSTEAFF
- | TRBJ2-3 | TRBV5-1 | - | TGCGCCAGCAGCTTGGGGGGATTGACAGAAGATACGCAGTATTTT | CASSLGGLTEDTQYF
- | TRBJ2-1 | TRBV5-1 | TRBD2 | TGCGCCAGCAGCTTAGGTAGCGGGAGGGCCGGGGACTATGAGCAGTTCTTC | CASSLGSGRAGDYEQFF
- | TRBJ1-4 | TRBV4-1 | TRBD1 | TGCGCCAGCAGCCAAGATGGTGGGACAGGGGCTGAAAAACTGTTTTTT | CASSQDGGTGAEKLFF
- | TRBJ1-1 | TRBV5-6 | TRBD1 | TGTGCCAGCAGCTTTGGGACAGTCTTGAACACTGAAGCTTTCTTT | CASSFGTVLNTEAFF
- | TRBJ2-5 | TRBV5-1 | - | TGCGCCAGCAGCTTGCGAGGGGGACAAGAGACCCAGTACTTC | CASSLRGGQETQYF
- | TRBJ1-2 | TRBV2 | - | TGTGCCAGCAGTGAAAGGAGGGAGGCTGGCGGCACCTTC | CASSERREAGGTF
- | TRBJ2-5 | TRBV4-1 | TRBD2 | TGCGCCAGCAGCCAATTCCTAGCGGGCAAAAGGGGAGAGACCCAGTACTTC | CASSQFLAGKRGETQYF
- | TRBJ2-2 | TRBV4-1 | TRBD1 | TGCGCCAGCAGCCGCGCTCCTACAGGGGGAACCGGGGAGCTGTTTTTT | CASSRAPTGGTGELFF
- | TRBJ2-6 | TRBV19 | TRBD1 | TGTGCCAGTATCACGACAGGGCGCTCTGGGGCCAACGTCCTGACTTTC | CASITTGRSGANVLTF
- | TRBJ1-2 | TRBV7-6 | TRBD1 | TGTGCCAGCAGCCCAGGGGGGACAGGGGACGTAGGCTATGGCTACACCTTC | CASSPGGTGDVGYGYTF
- | TRBJ2-5 | TRBV30 | - | TGTGCCTGGAGCCAGACAACCCCTCAAGAGACCCAGTACTTC | CAWSQTTPQETQYF
- | TRBJ1-1 | TRBV19 | TRBD1 | TGTGCCAGTAGTCGAACAGGGGAAGTCACTGAAGCTTTCTTT | CASSRTGEVTEAFF
- | TRBJ1-2 | TRBV25-1 | TRBD1 | TGTGCCAGCAGTCCTACAGGGGCGGAGGGCTACACCTTC | CASSPTGAEGYTF
- | TRBJ2-3 | TRBV12-5 | - | TGTGCTAGTGGTATAGGGGGTGATACGCAGTATTTT | CASGIGGDTQYF
- | TRBJ2-3 | TRBV5-1 | TRBD1 | TGCGCCAGCAGCCAATACAGGGGGCGAGATACGCAGTATTTT | CASSQYRGRDTQYF
- | TRBJ1-1 | TRBV5-1 | - | TGCGCCAGCAGCTGGGCGCCAGGGGTCTCAATGAACACTGAAGCTTTCTTT | CASSWAPGVSMNTEAFF
- | TRBJ2-7 | TRBV19 | - | TGTGCCAGTAGTATCGGGGCAGGGGAGTCCTACGAGCAGTACTTC | CASSIGAGESYEQYF
- | TRBJ2-5 | TRBV5-1 | TRBD2 | TGCGCCAGCAGCTTGGGAGGGGCGGGAGTACAAGAGACCCAGTACTTC | CASSLGGAGVQETQYF
- | TRBJ2-1 | TRBV19 | TRBD1 | TGTGCCAGTAGTATCTTGCAGGGGGCGTCGACTAATGAGCAGTTCTTC | CASSILQGASTNEQFF
- | TRBJ2-7 | TRBV6-1 | - | TGTGCCAGCAGTTCCCCCCCGGTCCACGAGCAGTACTTC | CASSSPPVHEQYF
- | TRBJ1-2 | TRBV7-8 | TRBD1 | TGTGCCAGCAGCTCCGGGACAGGGGGCGACTATGGCTACACCTTC | CASSSGTGGDYGYTF
once | TRBJ2-5 | TRBV5-1 | - | TGCGCCAGCAGCTTGTATGGACAGCAAGAGACCCAGTACTTC | CASSLYGQQETQYF
- | TRBJ1-3 | TRBV11-3 | - | TGTGCCAGCAGCCCCCGCACGAGCCTCGGAAACACCATATATTTT | CASSPRTSLGNTIYF
- | TRBJ1-2 | TRBV27 | TRBD1 | TGTGCCAGCAGTTTCAGTTCGGGACAGGGAGGTGGCTACACCTTC | CASSFSSGQGGGYTF
- | TRBJ2-7 | TRBV25-1 | TRBD1 | TGTGCCAGCAGTGAGGGGACAGCCGGTGCCTACGAGCGGTACTTC | CASSEGTAGAYERYF
once | TRBJ1-5 | TRBV18 | - | TGTGCCAGCTCACCACTGGGGTTGGGGGGTAGCAATCAGCCCCAGCATTTT | CASSPLGLGGSNQPQHF
- | TRBJ1-6 | TRBV15 | - | TGTGCCACCAGCAGTAGACAGGTTGATTCACCCCTCCACTTT | CATSSRQVDSPLHF
- | TRBJ2-5 | TRBV5-1 | TRBD2 | TGCGCCAGCAGTCTCGGGACTAGCGGGAGCCAAGAGACCCAGTACTTC | CASSLGTSGSQETQYF
- | TRBJ2-5 | TRBV6-1 | TRBD1 | TGTGCCAGCAGTCAGGACAGGGCAGAGACCCAGTACTTC | CASSQDRAETQYF
- | TRBJ2-3 | TRBV6-1 | TRBD1 | TGTGCCAGCAGTGAAATGGAGGCAGGGGGAGATACGCAGTATTTT | CASSEMEAGGDTQYF
- | TRBJ1-2 | TRBV11-2 | TRBD1 | TGTGCCAGCAGCTTAGCCACAGGGGAGAACTATGGCTACACCTTC | CASSLATGENYGYTF
few | TRBJ1-1 | TRBV6-1 | - | TGTGCCAGCAGTGAGAAGGGGGAAAACACTGAAGCTTTCTTT | CASSEKGENTEAFF